Below, one T cell receptor beta chain is given with its context. The clone's antigen remains unknown. No much larger clone is present one base from it, and per-base qualities are unavailable. Relative to germline, V is 0 bases shorter and J is 8 bases shorter, with 11 bases between their ends. According to the germline V gene, CDR1 reads LGHNA and CDR2 reads YSLEER. The CDR3 holds 14 amino acids from the cysteine to the phenylalanine. The kept DNA is CDR3 alone, 42 bases in frame from the first base. The source of the sample is a study of shared clonotypes between healthy human individuals (dated by TCRdb to 2020 to 2022). Regarding the complete study: A couple of women and a few men aged 18 to 49 years were included in the cohort. For each donor, three plates each were used for CD4 naive and CD4 memory, two plates were used for CD8 naive, and one plate was used for CD8 memory. Libraries were prepared and TCR repertoires were sequenced by different laboratories using diverse techniques, in order to increase sequencing depth and limit assay-specific biases. Leukapheresis yielded between about 0.94 and 8.9 billion PBMCs per donor. To estimate repertoire size and how much clonotype sharing occurs between individuals, the study deeply sequenced the blood TCR repertoires of roughly 5 healthy adults. The paper as a whole reports these results and caveats: Because the study included a small number of donors, the genetic and exposure-history diversity represented was limited. Based on pairwise subsampling, the degree of clonotype sharing among donors was expected to be affected by sequencing depth. Sampling was restricted to blood, and TCR repertoires in tissues likely differ from the TCR repertoires found in blood. Clonotypes shared by all four sorted-subset donors showed higher generation probabilities than non-shared clonotypes. Rarefaction of sorted-subset datasets indicated incomplete sequencing despite the large sequencing depth. Estimated clonotype richness was generally larger for naive than for memory subsets. Sharing across a few donors was observed for roughly 5% of naive CD4, 3.5% of naive CD8, over 2% of memory CD4, and around 0.4% of memory CD8 clonotypes.

TCR CDR3 regions were amplified from genomic DNA by multiplex PCR using the deep immunoSEQ assay. For each cell subset, the extracted genomic DNA was distributed evenly across all wells of several immunoSEQ 96-well plates, and each plate served as one replicate. Each replicate PCR for sorted subsets received roughly 0.2 ug genomic DNA, equal to roughly 30,000 T cell genomes. The purified libraries were quantified using a Qubit 3.0 fluorometer, sized with a Bioanalyzer 2100, and then quantified again using the KAPA Library Quantification kit. Each immunoSEQ 96-well plate was sequenced on its own single-read 150-cycle Illumina NextSeq 550 flow cell. The authors' pipeline ran thus. The immunoSEQ output contained only junctional sequences without quality scores, so filtering could not match that applied to full-length reads. To assign V/J genes and CDR3, sequences were annotated against IMGT germline references using PyIR, a Python wrapper for IgBLAST v1.9. Reads with weak V/J assignments (E-value above 1e-6), missing CDR3, stop codons, out-of-frame junctions, or ambiguous translated residues were removed. V3J clonotypes were defined by identical inferred V gene, J gene, and CDR3 amino acid sequence. Percentage overlap between repertoires was computed as shared unique clonotypes divided by the size of the smaller repertoire. Repertoire richness was assessed with RTK rarefaction, the Chao1 estimator, and Recon v2.1 estimates of unobserved clonotypes. OLGA was used to compute generation probabilities for all TCRbeta clonotypes that the gDNA method yielded from four donors. The immuneACCESS repertoire file appears here via TCRdb, limited to in-frame rearrangements. These files lack a portion of the clones; in checked studies, under half of the deficit traces to unresolved V genes, and the cause of the others is not known. The DNA was the basis for D and trimming; V, J and clone size are from that table. This sample is represented by over a million clones; roughly 74% of them were singletons. 0.6% to 0.7% of the sample comes from the top ten.

Healthy HIV-negative adults with no recently reported acute infections or vaccinations were included as donors. Every donor was a Caucasian adult residing in Nashville, Tennessee, USA. CD4+ T cells were enriched by magnetic negative selection, after which naive cells were positively selected on CD45RA and the negative fraction was taken as the memory subset. Blood was collected by leukapheresis, and PBMCs were isolated by Ficoll-Histopaque density gradient centrifugation and then cryopreserved in liquid nitrogen vapor phase. Analytical flow cytometry was used to check the purity and quantity of every magnetically sorted T cell population. Genomic DNA was isolated from every sorted fraction and measured by UV absorbance on a Nanodrop 2000c.

In this chain, TRBV4-3 is recombined with TRBJ2-4, with no D gene named confidently. The source material was memory CD4+ T cells from PBMCs. The cell subset or site label of this sample denotes: CD45RA-negative fraction. This clonotype originated in a man in his late teens or twenties in good health. Some clones in this sample may be carry-over from other donors' samples. At the DNA level, the sequence is TGCGCCAGCAGCCAAGAGGGAAGGCGGCACATTCAGTACTTC. Its protein reads: CASSQEGRRHIQYF.